The present entry profiles one TCR beta chain with its context. CDR1 is SGHVS and CDR2 is FQNEAQ in the germline V gene. Deletions cut 5 bases from V and 0 bases from J, with 14 bases between. CDR3 length equals 15 residues. Using immunoSEQ multiplex PCR, the repertoire was profiled, and TCRdb retains in-frame clones only, with some absent. This table holds about 40,000 clones, just under 95% found once. This record comes from a study of T cell changes during pregnancy in multiple sclerosis. Here the sequenced sample was CD8+ T cells from peripheral blood mononuclear cells, taken in the third trimester of pregnancy. This chain joins TRBV7-8 and TRBJ2-7; a weak D match, TRBD2 (7 bases). The source of this sequence is a female donor with multiple sclerosis, enrolled in a pregnancy study. CDR3 sequence: CASSLGGASSYEQYF. In nucleotides, the CDR3 is TGTGCCAGCAGCCTGGGGGGGGCGAGCTCCTACGAGCAGTACTTC.